This T cell receptor (beta chain) appears in the sequencing data of a study of OX40 agonist ivuxolimab in advanced cancers. Study-wide background: Having had anti-PD-1, anti-PD-L1 or anti-CTLA-4 therapy before was allowed, and roughly 39% had some.

Regarding this clone: Antigen unknown.

It was autoimmune disease history or systemic immunosuppression that excluded patients. Overall study results and limits: Clonal expansion from baseline to week 6 occurred in both CD4+ and CD8+ T cells.

Profiled with immunoSEQ multiplex PCR; TCRdb holds only in-frame clones, not every one. The profile shows 70,000 to 100,000 clones, 70% to 90% of them singletons. Per germline, CDR1 SGHTS and CDR2 YDEGEE. The V segment lost 1 base and the J segment 7 bases; nucleotides outside the gene matches: 4. This CDR3 has 13 residues. Sequenced here: CD4+ or CD8+ T cells sorted from blood, sampled in a trial of the OX40 agonist ivuxolimab. The chain uses TRBV5-8 and TRBJ1-2; 7 bases are shared with TRBD1. This TCR was recovered from an adult with an advanced solid tumor such as melanoma, head and neck, liver or kidney cancer. The chain's CDR3 is CASSLTGALGYTF. Written as DNA, the CDR3 is TGTGCCAGCAGCTTGACAGGGGCCCTTGGCTACACCTTC.